These 25 T cell receptor beta chains share one sample of origin, sequenced in a study of T cells of healthy individuals (dated by TCRdb to 2016 to 2019). Library generation was performed with 5' RACE. Instrument on record: Illumina MiSeq. The public reads were reanalyzed by TCRdb: fastp trimming at Q25, MiXCR alignment, in-frame beta chains only. Rows are unified per CDR3 protein, each entry keeping the most common DNA and genes. The sample contains about 63,000 distinct CDR3 sequences, around 16% of them found a single time. The ten largest clones represent around 4.7% of the sample. The receptors shown here come from a human donor in good health.

This clonotype was counted many times. The chain links TRBV7-2 to TRBJ1-2; maybe TRBD1 (5 bases). The CDR3 totals 13 residues. Germline V gives CDR1 SGHTA, CDR2 FQGNSA. The ends were cut back, 5 bases at V and 4 bases at J, with 11 bases in the middle. Written as DNA, the CDR3 is TGTGCCAGCAGCCCCCCAGGGCCCTATGGCTACACCTTC. As protein: CASSPPGPYGYTF.

In its sample, this clonotype was seen many times. The CDR3 region is CASSLERTGLNTEAFF. In DNA, the CDR3 is TGTGCCAGCAGTCTCGAAAGGACAGGACTGAACACTGAAGCTTTCTTT. The chain combines TRBV6-5 with TRBJ1-1; 7 bases agree with TRBD1. The germline CDR1 and CDR2 sequences are MNHEY and SVGAGI. The CDR3 covers 16 residues. V lost 5 bases to trimming and J lost 0 bases; unmatched junction nucleotides: 9.

This clonotype was found many times. The rearrangement links TRBV29-1 to TRBJ2-4; no firm D call. Germline values: CDR1 SQVTM, CDR2 ANQGSEA. Trimming took off 7 bases at V and 2 bases at J, with 12 bases between the two ends. The CDR3 runs 13 residues. The CDR3 DNA sequence: TGCAGCGCCTCCGACGGGCCCAAAAACATTCAGTACTTC. Its translation is CSASDGPKNIQYF.

This clonotype came up a few times. The J gene is TRBJ2-3, the V gene TRBV10-3, with D possibly matching TRBD2 (6 bases). Trimming shortened V by 6 bases and J by 6 bases, and 10 bases separated the two germline ends. The CDR3 consists of 12 residues. Germline V gene data show CDR1 as ENHRY and CDR2 as SYGVKD. CDR3 protein: CAISLGGDTQYF. The CDR3 coding sequence is TGTGCCATCAGCCTTGGAGGGGATACGCAGTATTTT.

J is TRBJ2-5 and V is TRBV27; no clear D. V was trimmed by 2 bases and J by 5 bases, leaving 9 bases between them. The CDR3 contains 13 residues. From germline, CDR1 is MNHEY and CDR2 SMNVEV (reference sequence). The CDR3 region is CASSLNGLETQYF. In DNA form, the CDR3 reads TGTGCCAGCAGTTTAAACGGTCTGGAGACCCAGTACTTC.

This clonotype was picked up one time. The gene calls are TRBV7-9 and TRBJ2-5; D gene unclear. The CDR3 extends over 13 amino acids. Trimming took off 6 bases at V and 4 bases at J, with 12 bases between the two ends. Per germline, CDR1 SEHNR and CDR2 FQNEAQ (reference sequence). The CDR3 DNA is TGTGCCAGCAGAGGGCCAATCATAGAGACCCAGTACTTC. Protein: CASRGPIIETQYF.

This clonotype turned up a few times. The rearrangement uses TRBV7-8 and TRBJ1-5; maybe TRBD1 (6 bases). This CDR3 is built from 16 residues. The V gene's germline CDR1 is SGHVS and CDR2 FQNEAQ. V was trimmed by 1 base and J by 4 bases, leaving 14 bases between them. CDR3 in amino acids: CASSLGVDRQNQPQHF. CDR3 nucleotide sequence: TGTGCCAGCAGCTTAGGGGTTGACAGGCAAAATCAGCCCCAGCATTTT.

Comment on this clonotype: Relative to the germline gene, one junction end is altered; a read error may explain this. The gene calls are TRBV10-2 and TRBJ2-7; a possible D gene is TRBD1 (6 bases). The CDR3 runs to 13 residues. The germline CDR1 and CDR2 sequences are WSHSY and SAAADI. The CDR3 DNA is TGCACCAGCTCGGACAGTCCCTCCTACGAGCAGTACTTC. This codes for CTSSDSPSYEQYF.

V is TRBV11-2 and J is TRBJ2-5, with D tentatively TRBD2 (5 bases). The CDR3 is 15 amino acids. Trimming took off 4 bases at V and 4 bases at J, with 16 bases between the two ends. Germline assignment: CDR1 SGHAT and CDR2 FQNNGV. The CDR3 region has the DNA TGTGCCAGCAGCTCTCGGCCGGGGATAGGAGAGACCCAGTACTTC. This translates into CASSSRPGIGETQYF.

This clonotype appeared a few times. The CDR3 region has the DNA TGCAGTGCTATTGAGCTGGCGCGCCATGAGCAGTTCTTC. Its translation is CSAIELARHEQFF. V and J are TRBV20-1 and TRBJ2-1, with D hard to call. The V gene lost 4 bases and the J gene lost 8 bases, with 15 bases spanning the gap. CDR1 is DFQATT and CDR2 is SNEGSKA in the germline V gene (reference sequence). CDR3 length equals 13 residues.

This clonotype was found many times. The chain recombines TRBV29-1 with TRBJ1-1; D remains unclear. The CDR3 runs to 13 residues. CDR1 is SQVTM, CDR2 ANQGSEA, per germline. Trimming removed 7 bases from V and 3 bases from J, with 15 bases in between. The CDR3 DNA follows: TGCAGCGGAACGACGGAGGGAGACACTGAAGCTTTCTTT. Amino acid sequence: CSGTTEGDTEAFF.

This clonotype was recorded once. V gene TRBV12-3 or TRBV12-4 combines with J gene TRBJ2-5; perhaps D is TRBD1 or TRBD2 (5 bases each). The length of the CDR3 is 13 residues. V lost 8 bases and J 1 base, leaving 11 bases between the germline ends. In DNA form, the CDR3 reads TGTGCCAGCGGGGGAGAGGGCCAAGAGACCCAGTACTTC. Protein: CASGGEGQETQYF.

In its sample, this clonotype is medium-sized. The chain employs TRBV9 and TRBJ2-3; possibly TRBD2 for D (5 bases). The germline V and J ends were trimmed by 4 bases and 4 bases, with 13 bases remaining between them. The CDR3 is 14 amino acids. Germline values: CDR1 SGDLS, CDR2 YYNGEE. The CDR3 loop reads CASSFRTRPDTQYF. The DNA of the CDR3 is TGTGCCAGCAGCTTCCGGACTCGACCAGATACGCAGTATTTT.

This clonotype showed up many times. The rearrangement uses TRBV20-1 and TRBJ1-1; 10 bases line up with TRBD1. The CDR3 loop spans 16 amino acids. Germline trimming cut 0 bases from V and 5 bases from J; bases unmatched to any gene: 9. Germline V gene sequence: CDR1 DFQATT, CDR2 SNEGSKA (reference sequence). The CDR3 region has the DNA TGCAGTGCTAGAGATCCGGGACAGGGGTTGGGTACTGAAGCTTTCTTT. Translated, it gives CSARDPGQGLGTEAFF.

This clonotype has only a few counts. This chain joins TRBV5-6 and TRBJ1-3; possibly TRBD1 for D (6 bases). The germline CDR1 and CDR2 sequences are SGHDT and YYEEEE. The V and J ends lost 3 bases and 1 base respectively, with 11 bases between them. The CDR3 is 15 amino acids. Here the CDR3 reads CASSWDQGSGNTIYF. The CDR3, as DNA: TGTGCCAGCAGCTGGGATCAGGGGTCTGGAAACACCATATATTTT.

This clonotype was counted only a few times. J is TRBJ2-3 and V is TRBV23-1; possible D gene TRBD2, 7 bases. TRBV23-1 counts as an open reading frame of uncertain function. The CDR3 runs to 19 residues. V was cut by 3 bases and J by 2 bases, with 24 bases left in between. In nucleotides, the CDR3 is TGCGCCAGCAGTCAGCCGAGACGCGGGGGCCCCGTCGACACAGATACGCAGTATTTT. It codes for CASSQPRRGGPVDTDTQYF.

The V and J genes are TRBV25-1 and TRBJ2-7; 7 bases align to TRBD1. CDR1 and CDR2 (germline): MGHDK, SYGVNS. J was trimmed by 2 bases and V by 0 bases; bases with no gene match: 10. The CDR3 extends over 17 amino acids. The DNA for the CDR3 is TGTGCCAGCAGTGAATATGGAAACGGACAGGAAGCCTACGAGCAGTACTTC. Its translation is CASSEYGNGQEAYEQYF.

This clonotype was detected many times. This sequence joins TRBV6-2 or TRBV6-3 and TRBJ2-7; D gene uncertain. Per the germline V gene, CDR1 is MNHEY and CDR2 is SVGEGT. The V end lost 0 bases, the J end lost 1 base, and 10 bases lay between the germline ends. This CDR3 comprises 15 residues. For the CDR3, the DNA is TGTGCCAGCAGTTACTCGAGACCGGGTTCCTACGAGCAGTACTTC. Its protein is CASSYSRPGSYEQYF.

This rearrangement joins TRBV4-2 to TRBJ2-1; D perhaps matches TRBD2 (6 bases). The V and J ends lost 1 base and 5 bases respectively, with 12 bases between them. Germline-derived CDR1 and CDR2 are LGHNA and YNFKEQ. The CDR3 is 15 residues long. The CDR3: CASSQVRGGNNEQFF. DNA of the CDR3: TGTGCCAGCAGCCAAGTAAGAGGAGGGAACAATGAGCAGTTCTTC.

The rearrangement joins TRBV4-1 to TRBJ2-2, with TRBD1 as a possible D gene (6 bases). Germline CDR1 MGHRA, CDR2 YSYEKL. Deletions cut 4 bases from V and 9 bases from J, with 12 bases between. The length of the CDR3 is 13 residues. The CDR3 region has the DNA TGCGCCAGCAGCCCCAAACAGGGCCGGGAGCTGTTTTTT. It yields the protein CASSPKQGRELFF.

This clonotype turned up a few times. The V gene is TRBV5-1, the J gene TRBJ2-7; D remains ambiguous. Germline assignment: CDR1 SGHRS and CDR2 YFSETQ. V was pared by 4 bases and J by 2 bases, with 13 bases between. This CDR3 has 14 residues. DNA of the CDR3: TGCGCCAGCAGCCCAGTGGAGCAGACCTACGAGCAGTACTTC. It encodes CASSPVEQTYEQYF.

The table lists this clonotype with a few counts. The V and J genes are TRBV15 and TRBJ2-5; 8 bases map to TRBD2. CDR1 is LNHNV, CDR2 YYDKDF, per germline (reference sequence). Unmatched junction bases numbered 5, after V lost 0 bases and J lost 5 bases. The length of the CDR3 is 15 residues. Here the CDR3 reads CATSREAGGGETQYF. The CDR3 DNA reads TGTGCCACCAGCAGAGAGGCGGGGGGCGGCGAGACCCAGTACTTC.

This clonotype was counted between two and nine times. This chain joins TRBV7-3 and TRBJ2-1, with D perhaps assigned TRBD1 or TRBD2 (7 bases each). Per germline, CDR1 SGHTA and CDR2 FQGTGA. The CDR3 covers 17 residues. The V end was cut by 5 bases, the J end by 3 bases, with 20 bases between. Here the CDR3 reads CASSANGPGGGYNEQFF. CDR3 sequence (DNA): TGTGCCAGCAGCGCCAACGGACCAGGGGGGGGCTACAATGAGCAGTTCTTC.

This clonotype appeared many times. The gene calls are TRBV7-9 and TRBJ2-7; tentatively, D is TRBD2 (6 bases). CDR1 is SEHNR, CDR2 FQNEAQ, per germline (reference sequence). The CDR3 is 15 residues long. The germline V and J ends were trimmed by 1 base and 0 bases, with 10 bases remaining between them. DNA of the CDR3: TGTGCCAGCAGCTTAGTAGGGACTCTCTCCTACGAGCAGTACTTC. Translating it yields CASSLVGTLSYEQYF.

In its sample, this clonotype was seen many times. J is TRBJ2-2 and V is TRBV3-1; no firm D call. Germline CDR1 and CDR2: LGHDT and YNNKEL (reference sequence). Trimming stripped 6 bases from V and 7 bases from J, with 9 bases between. The CDR3 length is 12 residues. The DNA of the CDR3 is TGTGCCAGCAGTCCTATGAACGGGGAGCTGTTTTTT. It encodes CASSPMNGELFF.